The 26 T cell receptor beta chains below come from one sample, sequenced in a study of T cell changes during pregnancy in multiple sclerosis. The method was immunoSEQ multiplex PCR; TCRdb's version includes in-frame clones alone and lacks a portion of them. The sample shows 130,000 or so clones, approximately 95% of them seen only once. This specimen consisted of peripheral blood, obtained before pregnancy. These receptors were taken from a female donor with multiple sclerosis, enrolled in a pregnancy study.

This clone was found a few times. J is TRBJ1-6 and V is TRBV21-1. TRBV21-1 is annotated as a pseudogene. The CDR3 length is 15 residues. The chain's CDR3 is CASSKEAGGIAPLHF. The CDR3 DNA is TGTGCCAGCAGCAAAGAGGCGGGAGGAATTGCACCCCTCCACTTT.

The chain joins TRBV7-8 to TRBJ1-4; 9 bases match TRBD1. Germline V CDR1 and CDR2: SGHVS, FQNEAQ. CDR3 length: 17 residues. Unmatched junction bases numbered 13, after V lost 4 bases and J lost 7 bases. The chain's CDR3 is CASSSFLDRGRGEKLFF. The CDR3 region has the DNA TGTGCCAGCAGCTCCTTTTTGGACAGGGGCCGGGGTGAAAAACTGTTTTTT.

The J gene is TRBJ1-1, the V gene TRBV5-5, with TRBD1 matching 8 bases. This CDR3 has 15 amino acids. Germline assignment: CDR1 SGHKS and CDR2 YYEKEE (reference sequence). Trimming took 0 bases from V and 5 from J; bases not matched to a gene: 6. The CDR3 nucleotides are TGTGCCAGCAGCTTGGGGGACAGGAGGAGGACTGAAGCTTTCTTT. Its translation is CASSLGDRRRTEAFF.

V is TRBV15 and J is TRBJ1-1, with D possibly matching TRBD1 (5 bases). Trimming cost V 1 base and J 1 base, with 19 bases left between them. The germline gives CDR1 LNHNV, CDR2 YYDKDF (reference sequence). The CDR3 consists of 18 residues. The CDR3 protein is CATSRGGFRDVWNTEAFF. Here the CDR3 DNA reads TGTGCCACCAGCAGAGGAGGCTTCAGGGATGTGTGGAACACTGAAGCTTTCTTT.

The chain uses TRBV6-1 and TRBJ1-1, with D unresolved. The CDR3 contains 13 residues. From germline, CDR1 is MNHNS and CDR2 SASEGT. The V end was cut by 4 bases, the J end by 1 base, with 7 bases between. The CDR3 nucleotides are TGTGCCAGCAGTGTACAGAGGAACACTGAAGCTTTCTTT. Protein: CASSVQRNTEAFF.

The genes are TRBV28 and TRBJ1-6; no reliable D call. Trimming removed 2 bases from V and 9 bases from J, with 11 bases in between. The CDR3 has 14 residues. Germline CDR1 reads MDHEN; CDR2 reads SYDVKM. The CDR3 loop reads CASSLRQARSPLHF. In DNA form, the CDR3 reads TGTGCCAGCAGTTTACGGCAGGCGCGTTCACCCCTCCACTTT. Complete variable domain (other parts from reference TRBV28 and TRBJ1-6): DVKVTQSSRYLVKRTGEKVFLECVQDMDHENMFWYRQDPGLGLRLIYFSYDVKMKEKGDIPEGYSVSREKKERFSLILESASTNQTSMYLCASSLRQARSPLHFGNGTRLTVT.

V gene TRBV28 combines with J gene TRBJ2-7; D uncertain. The V gene's germline CDR1 is MDHEN and CDR2 SYDVKM. The CDR3 loop spans 14 amino acids. Deletions cut 1 base from V and 4 bases from J, with 11 bases between. The CDR3 DNA is TGTGCCAGCAGTTTATTCGATAGAGATTACGAGCAGTACTTC. Translation: CASSLFDRDYEQYF.

V usage is TRBV30 and J usage is TRBJ1-4; TRBD1 aligns across 7 bases. J gave up 8 bases and V 7 bases, and 16 bases lay outside the gene matches. Germline V gene lookup returns CDR1 GTSNPN and CDR2 SVGIG (reference sequence). This CDR3 has 15 residues. The CDR3 sequence: CASRQGWDVREKLFF. The CDR3 nucleotides are TGTGCCTCAAGACAGGGTTGGGATGTTAGGGAAAAACTGTTTTTT.

The rearrangement links TRBV7-9 to TRBJ2-2; 14 positions agree with TRBD2. The CDR3 extends over 18 amino acids. V dropped 5 bases and J dropped 2; count of bases not matched to a gene: 7. Germline V gives CDR1 SEHNR, CDR2 FQNEAQ (reference sequence). The CDR3 sequence: CASSLKGLAGANTGELFF. The CDR3 nucleotides are TGTGCCAGCAGCCTAAAGGGACTAGCGGGAGCTAACACCGGGGAGCTGTTTTTT.

This clone was recorded only once. The rearrangement links TRBV6-1 to TRBJ1-4; 7 bases fit TRBD1. The CDR3 runs to 14 residues. Germline V gene sequence: CDR1 MNHNS, CDR2 SASEGT. Losses at the gene ends were 0 bases for V and 7 bases for J; bases not matched to a gene: 2. The CDR3 nucleotides read TGTGCCAGCAGTGAAGCGTGGGACAGTGAAAAACTGTTTTTT. This encodes CASSEAWDSEKLFF.

The J gene is TRBJ1-4, the V gene TRBV27; 7 nucleotides line up with TRBD1. Germline V gene data show CDR1 as MNHEY and CDR2 as SMNVEV (reference sequence). This CDR3 comprises 15 residues. V trimming: 3 bases; J trimming: 6 bases; junction bases outside the gene matches: 7. This CDR3 reads CASSFTGQVYEKLFF. Here the CDR3 DNA reads TGTGCCAGCAGTTTCACCGGACAGGTTTATGAAAAACTGTTTTTT. The entire variable domain, with the rest obtained from reference TRBV27 and TRBJ1-4, is as follows: EAQVTQNPRYLITVTGKKLTVTCSQNMNHEYMSWYRQDPGLGLRQIYYSMNVEVTDKGDVPEGYKVSRKEKRNFPLILESPSPNQTSLYFCASSFTGQVYEKLFFGSGTQLSVL.

This chain uses TRBV11-1 with TRBJ2-5, with D possibly being TRBD2 (6 bases). V was shortened by 2 bases and J by 3 bases, with 16 bases between the two germline ends. From germline, CDR1 is SGHAT and CDR2 FQDESV (reference sequence). The CDR3 totals 16 residues. CDR3 residues: CASSLFMGSGEETQYF. The CDR3 nucleotides are TGTGCCAGCAGCTTATTTATGGGTAGCGGAGAAGAGACCCAGTACTTC.

CDR3 nucleotide sequence: TGTGCCAGCAGCTTAGGGGCATTCTCTGGGGCCAACGTCCTGACTTTC. This gives the protein CASSLGAFSGANVLTF. This chain joins TRBV7-9 and TRBJ2-6; D gene uncertain. V lost 1 base to trimming and J lost 0 bases, with 7 bases between them. This CDR3 contains 16 residues. Germline lookup yields CDR1 SEHNR and CDR2 FQNEAQ (reference sequence). The whole variable domain, remainder taken from reference TRBV7-9 and TRBJ2-6, is DTGVSQNPRHKITKRGQNVTFRCDPISEHNRLYWYRQTLGQGPEFLTYFQNEAQLEKSRLLSDRFSAERPKGSFSTLEIQRTEQGDSAMYLCASSLGAFSGANVLTFGAGSRLTVL.

This clone has only one observation. The rearrangement joins TRBV7-9 to TRBJ2-1, with unresolved D. Trimming cost V 1 base and J 8 bases, with 15 bases left between them. Germline CDR1 and CDR2: SEHNR and FQNEAQ (reference sequence). The CDR3 loop spans 15 amino acids. CDR3 nucleotide sequence: TGTGCCAGCAGCTTAGACGGGTCCCGTATCGATGAGCAGTTCTTC. This codes for CASSLDGSRIDEQFF.

This clone came up once. The chain links TRBV19 to TRBJ2-3; 7 bases map to TRBD1. Trimming took 8 bases from V and 2 from J; bases not matched to a gene: 7. The CDR3 has 14 amino acids. CDR1 is LNHDA and CDR2 is SQIVND in the germline V gene (reference sequence). CDR3 coding DNA: TGTGCCAGTTGGACAGGTTTTTACACAGATACGCAGTATTTT. It codes for CASWTGFYTDTQYF.

This chain joins TRBV7-8 and TRBJ2-2; D might be TRBD2 (7 bases). Trimming took off 5 bases at V and 0 bases at J, with 19 bases between the two ends. This CDR3 has 18 amino acids. The V gene's germline CDR1 is SGHVS and CDR2 FQNEAQ. CDR3 DNA sequence: TGTGCCAGCAGCCCCGCCGCCCGCGGGGGCCCGAACACCGGGGAGCTGTTTTTT. Encoded protein: CASSPAARGGPNTGELFF.

This chain uses TRBV30 with TRBJ2-3; 8 bases fit TRBD1. V lost 5 bases to trimming and J lost 4 bases; unmatched junction nucleotides: 11. From germline, CDR1 is GTSNPN and CDR2 SVGIG (reference sequence). CDR3 length: 15 amino acids. CDR3 sequence (DNA): TGTGCCTGGGCTCTTACAGGGGGTATCCCAGATACGCAGTATTTT. Amino acids: CAWALTGGIPDTQYF.

The rearrangement links TRBV2 to TRBJ2-5; 10 bases agree with TRBD1. V gave up 5 bases and J gave up 5 bases; unmatched junction bases: 5. The germline V gene encodes CDR1 SNHLY and CDR2 FYNNEI. The CDR3 totals 14 residues. CDR3 nucleotides: TGTGCCAGCAGTCAGGGACAGGGGTTTGAGACCCAGTACTTC. It encodes CASSQGQGFETQYF. The full variable domain, completed using reference TRBV2 and TRBJ2-5, is EPEVTQTPSHQVTQMGQEVILRCVPISNHLYFYWYRQILGQKVEFLVSFYNNEISEKSEIFDDQFSVERPDGSNFTLKIRSTKLEDSAMYFCASSQGQGFETQYFGPGTRLLVL.

This clone was seen just once. The gene calls are TRBV5-4 and TRBJ2-5; a weak D match, TRBD2 (5 bases). The CDR3 consists of 12 residues. Trimming shortened V by 2 bases and J by 4 bases, and 6 bases separated the two germline ends. Germline CDR1 SGHNT, CDR2 YYREEE (reference sequence). The CDR3 DNA reads as TGTGCCAGCAGCTTTGGAGGAGAGACCCAGTACTTC. Protein sequence: CASSFGGETQYF.

The chain links TRBV30 to TRBJ1-2; no clear D. CDR1 and CDR2 from the germline V gene are GTSNPN and SVGIG (reference sequence). The V end was cut by 5 bases, the J end by 8 bases, with 12 bases between. This CDR3 comprises 11 residues. The CDR3: CAWLEVRGYTF. CDR3 coding DNA: TGTGCCTGGCTGGAAGTGAGGGGCTACACCTTC.

The chain couples TRBV7-2 to TRBJ2-4, with D perhaps matching TRBD2 (6 bases). In germline, CDR1 is SGHTA, CDR2 FQGNSA. The CDR3 contains 14 residues. Trimming pared 7 bases from V and 5 bases from J, leaving 15 bases between. The CDR3 loop reads CASTPGSGENIQYF. CDR3 in DNA: TGTGCCAGCACCCCGGGGTCGGGAGAAAACATTCAGTACTTC.

A note on this clone: Other DNA sequences within the sample encode an identical CDR3. The genes are TRBV6-5 and TRBJ2-5; maybe TRBD2 (5 bases). V was clipped by 2 bases and J by 9 bases, with 16 bases between them. The CDR3 has 14 amino acids. From germline, CDR1 is MNHEY and CDR2 SVGAGI. The CDR3 nucleotides read TGTGCCAGCAGTTACGGGAATATGGCGGGTCCCCAGTACTTC. Protein: CASSYGNMAGPQYF.

This chain connects TRBV5-4 to TRBJ2-1, with D possibly being TRBD1 (6 bases). Looked up from germline, CDR1 is SGHNT and CDR2 is YYREEE (reference sequence). The CDR3 consists of 12 residues. Trimming left V 4 bases short and J 9 bases short, with 11 bases between. This CDR3 reads CASSPDSGEQFF. Here the CDR3 DNA reads TGTGCCAGCAGCCCGGACAGCGGTGAGCAGTTCTTC.

As DNA, the CDR3 is TGTGCCAGCTCACCATCAAGCCTAGCCTCCCCAGATACGCAGTATTTT. Protein product: CASSPSSLASPDTQYF. The genes are TRBV18 and TRBJ2-3, with a weak D call TRBD2 (5 bases). The V and J ends lost 2 bases and 4 bases respectively, with 16 bases between them. The CDR3 runs 16 residues. The germline gives CDR1 KGHSH, CDR2 LQKENI.

CDR3 sequence: CASGGDYGYTF. CDR3 coding DNA: TGTGCCAGCGGGGGCGACTATGGCTACACCTTC. The chain carries TRBV28 and TRBJ1-2, with D possibly being TRBD1 (6 bases). The germline CDR1 and CDR2 sequences are MDHEN and SYDVKM. The V gene lost 8 bases and the J gene lost 3 bases, with 7 bases spanning the gap. The CDR3 totals 11 residues.

This chain uses TRBV29-1 with TRBJ2-7, with D tentatively TRBD2 (6 bases). This CDR3 is 13 amino acids long. Germline lookup yields CDR1 SQVTM and CDR2 ANQGSEA. V was trimmed by 0 bases and J by 3 bases, leaving 9 bases between them. Here the CDR3 reads CSVEEVEGYEQYF. CDR3 in DNA: TGCAGCGTTGAAGAAGTGGAGGGCTACGAGCAGTACTTC.